The clone carrying this TCR beta chain was detected only a few times. Germline and junction disagree at one end, which may indicate a read error. CDR3 length: 16 residues. The germline V gene has CDR1 LNHNV and CDR2 YYDKDF (reference sequence). Only in-frame clones appear in the TCRdb table, and some are missing; sequencing was by immunoSEQ multiplex PCR. The sample lists tens of thousands of clones; 80% to 90% were seen once. This sample is drawn from a study of preoperative IRX-2 immunotherapy in early breast cancer. Stated treatment: preoperative locoregional IRX-2 cytokine immunotherapy. Patients received preoperative, locoregional IRX-2 cytokine immunotherapy in a phase Ib study.

The rearrangement uses TRBV15 and TRBJ2-5; perhaps TRBD2 as D (5 bases). This receptor was obtained from a human donor with breast cancer. Sequencing was performed on lymph node tissue, taken after IRX-2 immunotherapy. CDR3 coding DNA: TGTGCCATCAGCAGAGGGCAGAAAATCCAGGTGGAGACCCAGTACTTC. Translating gives CAISRGQKIQVETQYF.